This T cell receptor (beta chain) was obtained from a study of cytomegalovirus exposure and HLA in healthy donors. Broader study findings: Sequencing probably produced one cluster of sequence variants that were highly shared. TCR beta chain V- and J-gene trimming was linked, in a later analysis, to a missense variant in DCLRE1C. A later analysis linked 15,000 to 20,000 TCR beta sequences to HLA alleles at 0.05 false discovery rate. In a later analysis, an Asian-associated ancestry cluster reportedly showed fewer N-insertions than the roughly 710-donor mean.

The V and J ends lost 5 bases and 3 bases respectively, with 14 bases between them. Germline V CDR1 and CDR2: SGHTA, FQGNSA. The CDR3 runs 15 residues. Both 60 Vbeta primers and 13 Jbeta primers went into the PCR. Only in-frame clones appear in the TCRdb table, and some are missing; sequencing was by immunoSEQ multiplex PCR. The data contain some 85,000 clones, about 80% of them singletons. This clone was seen a handful of times. Its antigen is still unknown. The chain has TRBV7-2 and TRBJ2-1, with D maybe TRBD2 (5 bases). The receptor's source is a male donor in good health and CMV-seronegative. The specimen was PBMCs. The CDR3 coding sequence is TGTGCCAGCAGCAGAGACCCTAGCATCTACAATGAGCAGTTCTTC. Protein product: CASSRDPSIYNEQFF.